Below, one T cell receptor (beta chain) is given with its context. Libraries of TCR beta came from iRepertoire HTBI primers plus Arm-PCR of CDR3 regions. TCRdb itself ran the multiplex PCR reads through MiXCR, one entry per CDR3 protein. The top ten clones hold 9.5% to 15% of a sample with approximately 440,000 distinct CDR3 sequences, roughly 16% of them seen once. This entry comes from a study of regulatory T cells in long-lasting Graves disease. This sample's time point: newly diagnosed GD, antithyroid drugs for less than 3 months. The TCR library was made from RNA extracted from PBMCs. Another study also made use of these data, one on T cells in Graves' hyperthyroidism and ophthalmopathy. That paper notes: Most expanded thyroid clonotypes above 0.001 recurred in blood.

The starting material was peripheral blood mononuclear cells (PBMCs), obtained at new diagnosis, from a patient treated with antithyroid drugs. The receptor was derived from a man aged 35-49 years with Graves disease.

This chain's CDR3 is CASTLGTPNSPLHF. CDR3 coding DNA: TGTGCCAGCACCTTGGGGACACCAAATTCACCCCTCCACTTT. The rearrangement links TRBV6-1 to TRBJ1-6; D is perhaps TRBD1 (6 bases). This CDR3 is 14 amino acids long. The V gene lost 7 bases and the J gene lost 7 bases, with 14 bases spanning the gap. Germline loops: CDR1 MNHNS, CDR2 SASEGT.